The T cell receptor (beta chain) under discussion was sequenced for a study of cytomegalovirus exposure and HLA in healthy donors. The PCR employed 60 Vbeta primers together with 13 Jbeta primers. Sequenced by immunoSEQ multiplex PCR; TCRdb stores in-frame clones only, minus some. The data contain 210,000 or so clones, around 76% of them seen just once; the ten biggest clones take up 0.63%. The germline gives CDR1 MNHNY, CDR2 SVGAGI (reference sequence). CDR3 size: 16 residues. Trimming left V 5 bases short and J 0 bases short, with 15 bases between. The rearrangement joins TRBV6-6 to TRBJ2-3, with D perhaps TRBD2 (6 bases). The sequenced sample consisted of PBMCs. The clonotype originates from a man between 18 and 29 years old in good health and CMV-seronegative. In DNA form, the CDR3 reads TGTGCCAGCAGTGTTGCAGGGAGGACTAGCACAGATACGCAGTATTTT. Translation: CASSVAGRTSTDTQYF.